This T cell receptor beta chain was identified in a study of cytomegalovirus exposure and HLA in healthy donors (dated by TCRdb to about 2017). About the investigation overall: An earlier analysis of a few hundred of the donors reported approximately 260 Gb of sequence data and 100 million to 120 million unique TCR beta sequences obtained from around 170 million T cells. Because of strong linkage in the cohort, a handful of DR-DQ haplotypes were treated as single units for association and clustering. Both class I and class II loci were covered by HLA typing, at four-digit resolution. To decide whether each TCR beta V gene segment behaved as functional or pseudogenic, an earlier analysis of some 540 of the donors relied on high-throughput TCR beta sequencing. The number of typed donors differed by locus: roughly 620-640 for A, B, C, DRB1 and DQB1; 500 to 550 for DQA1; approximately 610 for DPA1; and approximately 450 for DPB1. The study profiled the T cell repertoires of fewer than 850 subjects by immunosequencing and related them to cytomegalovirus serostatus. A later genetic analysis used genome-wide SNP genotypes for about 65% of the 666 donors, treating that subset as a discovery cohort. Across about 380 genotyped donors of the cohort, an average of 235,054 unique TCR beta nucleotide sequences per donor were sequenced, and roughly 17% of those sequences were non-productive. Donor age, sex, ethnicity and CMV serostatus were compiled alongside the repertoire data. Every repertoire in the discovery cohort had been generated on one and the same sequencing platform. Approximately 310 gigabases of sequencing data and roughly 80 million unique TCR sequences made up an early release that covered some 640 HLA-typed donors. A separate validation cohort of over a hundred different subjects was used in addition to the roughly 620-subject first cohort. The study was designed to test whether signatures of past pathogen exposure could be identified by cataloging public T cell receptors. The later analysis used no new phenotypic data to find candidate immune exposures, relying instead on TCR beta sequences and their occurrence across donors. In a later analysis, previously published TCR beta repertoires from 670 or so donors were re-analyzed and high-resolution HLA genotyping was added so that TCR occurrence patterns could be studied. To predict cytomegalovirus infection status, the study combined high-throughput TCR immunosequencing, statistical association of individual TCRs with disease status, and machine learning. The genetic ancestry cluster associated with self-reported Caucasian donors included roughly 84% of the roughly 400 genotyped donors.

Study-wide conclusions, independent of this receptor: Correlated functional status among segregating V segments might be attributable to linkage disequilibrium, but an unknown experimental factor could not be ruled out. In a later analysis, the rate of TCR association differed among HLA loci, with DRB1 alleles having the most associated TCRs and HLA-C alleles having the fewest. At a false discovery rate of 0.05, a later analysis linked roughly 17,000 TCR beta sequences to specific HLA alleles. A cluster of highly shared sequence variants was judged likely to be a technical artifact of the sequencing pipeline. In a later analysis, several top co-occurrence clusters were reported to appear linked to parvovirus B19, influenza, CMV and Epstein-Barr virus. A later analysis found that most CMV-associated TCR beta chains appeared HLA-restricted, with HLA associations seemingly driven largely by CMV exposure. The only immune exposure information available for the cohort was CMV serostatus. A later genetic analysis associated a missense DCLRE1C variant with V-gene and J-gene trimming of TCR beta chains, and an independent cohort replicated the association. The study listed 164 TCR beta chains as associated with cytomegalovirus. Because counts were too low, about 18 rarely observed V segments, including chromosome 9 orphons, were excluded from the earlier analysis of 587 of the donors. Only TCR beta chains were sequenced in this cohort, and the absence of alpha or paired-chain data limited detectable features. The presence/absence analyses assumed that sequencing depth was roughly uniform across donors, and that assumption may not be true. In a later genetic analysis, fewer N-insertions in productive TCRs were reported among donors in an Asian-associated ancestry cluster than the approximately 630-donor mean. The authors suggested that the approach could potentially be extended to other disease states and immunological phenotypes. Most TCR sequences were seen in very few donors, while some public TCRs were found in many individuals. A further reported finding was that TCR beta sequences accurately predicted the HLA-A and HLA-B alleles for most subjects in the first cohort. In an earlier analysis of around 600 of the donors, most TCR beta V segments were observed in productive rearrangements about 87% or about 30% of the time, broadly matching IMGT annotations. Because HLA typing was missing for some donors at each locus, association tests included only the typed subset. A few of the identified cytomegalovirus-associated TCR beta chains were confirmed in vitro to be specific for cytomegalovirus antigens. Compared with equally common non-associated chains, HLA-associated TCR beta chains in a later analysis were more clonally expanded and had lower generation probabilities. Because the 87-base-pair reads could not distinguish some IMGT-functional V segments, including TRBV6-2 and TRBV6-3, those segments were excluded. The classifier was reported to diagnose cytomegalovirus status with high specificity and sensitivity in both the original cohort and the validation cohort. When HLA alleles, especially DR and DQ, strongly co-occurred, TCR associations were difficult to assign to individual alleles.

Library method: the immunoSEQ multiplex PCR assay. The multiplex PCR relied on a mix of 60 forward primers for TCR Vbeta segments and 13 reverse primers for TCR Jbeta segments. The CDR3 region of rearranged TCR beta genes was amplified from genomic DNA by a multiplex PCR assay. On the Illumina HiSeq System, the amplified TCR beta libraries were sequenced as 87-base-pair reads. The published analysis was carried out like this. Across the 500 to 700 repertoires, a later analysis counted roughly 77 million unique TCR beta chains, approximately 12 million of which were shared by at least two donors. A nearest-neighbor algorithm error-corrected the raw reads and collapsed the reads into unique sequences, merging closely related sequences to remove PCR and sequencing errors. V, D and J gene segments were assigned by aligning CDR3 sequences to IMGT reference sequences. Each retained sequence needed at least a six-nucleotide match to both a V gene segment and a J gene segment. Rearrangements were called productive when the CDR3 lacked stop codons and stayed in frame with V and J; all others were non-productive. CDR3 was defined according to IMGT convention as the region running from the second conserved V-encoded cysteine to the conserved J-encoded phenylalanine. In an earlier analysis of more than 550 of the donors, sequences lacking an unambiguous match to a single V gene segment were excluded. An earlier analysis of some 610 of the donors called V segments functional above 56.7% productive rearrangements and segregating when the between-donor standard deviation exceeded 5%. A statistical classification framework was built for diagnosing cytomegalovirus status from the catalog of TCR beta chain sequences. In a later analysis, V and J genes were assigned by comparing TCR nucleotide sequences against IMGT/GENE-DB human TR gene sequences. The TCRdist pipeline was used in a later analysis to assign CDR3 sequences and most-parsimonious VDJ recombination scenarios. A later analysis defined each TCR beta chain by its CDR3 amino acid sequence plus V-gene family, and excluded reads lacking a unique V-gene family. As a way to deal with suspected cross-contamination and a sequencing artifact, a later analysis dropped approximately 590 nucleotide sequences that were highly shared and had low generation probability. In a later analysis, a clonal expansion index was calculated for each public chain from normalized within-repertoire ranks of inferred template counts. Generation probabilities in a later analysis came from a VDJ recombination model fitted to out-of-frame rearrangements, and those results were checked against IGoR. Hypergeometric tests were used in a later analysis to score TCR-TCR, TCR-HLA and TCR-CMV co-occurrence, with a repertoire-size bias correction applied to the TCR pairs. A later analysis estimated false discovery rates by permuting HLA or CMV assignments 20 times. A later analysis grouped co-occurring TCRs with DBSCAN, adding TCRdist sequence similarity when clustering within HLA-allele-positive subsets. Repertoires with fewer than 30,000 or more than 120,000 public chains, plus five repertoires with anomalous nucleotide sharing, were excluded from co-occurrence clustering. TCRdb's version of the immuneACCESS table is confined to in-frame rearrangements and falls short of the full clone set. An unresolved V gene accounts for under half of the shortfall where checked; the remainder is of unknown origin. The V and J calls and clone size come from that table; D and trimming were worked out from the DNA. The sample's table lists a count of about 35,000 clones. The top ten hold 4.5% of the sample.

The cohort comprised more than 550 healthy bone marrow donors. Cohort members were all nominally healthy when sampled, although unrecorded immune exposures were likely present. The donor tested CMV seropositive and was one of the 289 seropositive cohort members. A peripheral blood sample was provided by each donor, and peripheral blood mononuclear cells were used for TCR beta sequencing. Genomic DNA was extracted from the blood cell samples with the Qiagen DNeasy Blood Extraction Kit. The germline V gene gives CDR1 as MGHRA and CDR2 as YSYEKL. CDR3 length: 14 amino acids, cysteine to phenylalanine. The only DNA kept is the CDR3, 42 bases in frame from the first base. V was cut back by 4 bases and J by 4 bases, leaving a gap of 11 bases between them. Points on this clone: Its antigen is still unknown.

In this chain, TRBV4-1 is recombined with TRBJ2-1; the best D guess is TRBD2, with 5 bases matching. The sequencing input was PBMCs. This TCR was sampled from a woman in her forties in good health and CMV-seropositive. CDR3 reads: CASSPGVVYNEQFF. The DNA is TGCGCCAGCAGCCCCGGGGTGGTATACAATGAGCAGTTCTTC.